This is a list of T cell receptor beta chains from one sample in a study of T cells in localized non-small cell lung cancer. Profiling relied on immunoSEQ multiplex PCR, and the TCRdb table lists in-frame clones only, not all of them. Of under 35,000 clones in the sample, 92% were seen once. The sample consisted of peripheral blood mononuclear cells, taken before any cancer treatment. The source is a woman aged 35 to 75 with stage III lung adenocarcinoma. CDR3s include the opening cysteine and the closing phenylalanine or tryptophan. A D gene is named only where the DNA matches it firmly. Only part of the rows carry a size: once, few, many, or a class if the clone is expanded.

j_call: TRBJ2-3; d_call: .; clone_size: .; v_call: TRBV15; cdr3_aa: CATSRVADTQYF; cdr3_nt: TGTGCCACCAGCAGAGTAGCGGATACGCAGTATTTT
j_call: TRBJ1-1; d_call: TRBD1; clone_size: .; v_call: TRBV30; cdr3_aa: CAWSVRRTGGTEAFF; cdr3_nt: TGTGCCTGGAGTGTACGGAGGACAGGGGGCACTGAAGCTTTCTTT
j_call: TRBJ1-1; d_call: .; clone_size: .; v_call: TRBV7-9; cdr3_aa: CASSSEQLNTEAFF; cdr3_nt: TGTGCCAGCAGCTCCGAACAGCTGAACACTGAAGCTTTCTTT
j_call: TRBJ2-1; d_call: .; clone_size: .; v_call: TRBV2; cdr3_aa: CASRLAREQFF; cdr3_nt: TGTGCCAGCCGTCTAGCGCGGGAGCAGTTCTTC
j_call: TRBJ2-7; d_call: .; clone_size: .; v_call: TRBV5-1; cdr3_aa: CASSLVGDSYEQYF; cdr3_nt: TGCGCCAGCAGCTTGGTCGGGGATTCCTACGAGCAGTACTTC
j_call: TRBJ1-1; d_call: .; clone_size: .; v_call: TRBV18; cdr3_aa: CASSPRDKNTEAFF; cdr3_nt: TGTGCCAGCTCACCAAGGGACAAGAACACTGAAGCTTTCTTT
j_call: TRBJ2-1; d_call: .; clone_size: .; v_call: TRBV15; cdr3_aa: CATSREVSGLSAYNEQFF; cdr3_nt: TGTGCCACCAGCAGGGAAGTATCGGGGCTCAGCGCCTACAATGAGCAGTTCTTC
j_call: TRBJ2-2; d_call: .; clone_size: .; v_call: TRBV11-2; cdr3_aa: CASSLGLSRDTGELFF; cdr3_nt: TGTGCCAGCAGCTTAGGGTTGTCAAGGGATACCGGGGAGCTGTTTTTT
j_call: TRBJ1-1; d_call: TRBD1; clone_size: once; v_call: TRBV2; cdr3_aa: CASSGTGGAAFF; cdr3_nt: TGTGCCAGCAGTGGTACAGGGGGCGCAGCTTTCTTT
j_call: TRBJ2-3; d_call: .; clone_size: .; v_call: TRBV18; cdr3_aa: CASRDNLADTQYF; cdr3_nt: TGTGCCAGCCGGGACAACCTAGCGGATACGCAGTATTTT
j_call: TRBJ1-6; d_call: .; clone_size: .; v_call: TRBV9; cdr3_aa: CASRKGPYNSPLHF; cdr3_nt: TGTGCCAGTCGCAAGGGACCCTATAATTCACCCCTCCACTTT
j_call: TRBJ2-1; d_call: .; clone_size: .; v_call: TRBV5-1; cdr3_aa: CASSLDANEQFF; cdr3_nt: TGCGCCAGCAGCTTGGACGCCAATGAGCAGTTCTTC
j_call: TRBJ2-3; d_call: .; clone_size: .; v_call: TRBV5-1; cdr3_aa: CASSPGSSDTQYF; cdr3_nt: TGCGCCAGCAGCCCCGGAAGCTCAGATACGCAGTATTTT
j_call: TRBJ1-2; d_call: .; clone_size: .; v_call: TRBV7-9; cdr3_aa: CASGQTNYGYTF; cdr3_nt: TGTGCCAGCGGACAGACTAACTATGGCTACACCTTC
j_call: TRBJ2-5; d_call: .; clone_size: .; v_call: TRBV13; cdr3_aa: CASSLAGETQYF; cdr3_nt: TGTGCCAGCAGCTTAGCGGGGGAGACCCAGTACTTC
j_call: TRBJ2-4; d_call: TRBD1; clone_size: .; v_call: TRBV5-6; cdr3_aa: CASSLTGAVANIQYF; cdr3_nt: TGTGCCAGCAGCTTGACAGGGGCTGTCGCAAACATTCAGTACTTC
j_call: TRBJ1-4; d_call: .; clone_size: .; v_call: TRBV4-2; cdr3_aa: CASSPEPRLNEKLFF; cdr3_nt: TGTGCCAGCAGCCCCGAGCCTAGATTAAATGAAAAACTGTTTTTT